These 12 T cell receptor beta chains share one sample of origin, sequenced in a study of spatial heterogeneity in lung cancer. TCRdb reanalysed the 5' RACE reads using MiXCR and keeps one entry per CDR3 protein. The table lists about 38,000 distinct CDR3 sequences, around 7.5% of them singletons. Sample time point: sample taken at primary tumor resection. The sequences come from PBMCs, collected at surgery. The receptor source for this set is a male donor with early-stage non-small cell lung cancer.

The genes are TRBV6-2 or TRBV6-3 and TRBJ2-7; TRBD2 might be the D (5 bases). Trimming took 0 bases from V and 0 from J, leaving 12 bases between them. The length of the CDR3 is 16 residues. The germline gives CDR1 MNHEY, CDR2 SVGEGT. In DNA, the CDR3 is TGTGCCAGCAGTTACTCTCGGACTCAAAACTCCTACGAGCAGTACTTC. This codes for CASSYSRTQNSYEQYF.

This clonotype was detected many times. The genes are TRBV5-1 and TRBJ2-5; 7 bases line up with TRBD1. This CDR3 contains 14 residues. The V segment lost 3 bases and the J segment 2 bases; nucleotides outside the gene matches: 4. Germline V gene sequence: CDR1 SGHRS, CDR2 YFSETQ. CDR3 in amino acids: CASSSGQNQETQYF. For the CDR3, the DNA is TGCGCCAGCAGCTCGGGACAGAATCAAGAGACCCAGTACTTC.

This clonotype was recorded a few times. The V gene is TRBV7-9, the J gene TRBJ1-2, with D perhaps matching TRBD1 (5 bases). This CDR3 region has 14 residues. Germline loops: CDR1 SEHNR, CDR2 FQNEAQ (reference sequence). Trimming stripped 1 base from V and 4 bases from J, with 10 bases between. CDR3 in DNA: TGTGCCAGCAGCTTAGGCCAGGGAACCTATGGCTACACCTTC. The encoded protein is CASSLGQGTYGYTF.

This chain joins TRBV20-1 and TRBJ2-5; 8 nucleotides agree with TRBD1. Unmatched junction bases numbered 4, after V lost 3 bases and J lost 1 base. Germline V gives CDR1 DFQATT, CDR2 SNEGSKA (reference sequence). CDR3 length equals 14 residues. CDR3 nucleotides: TGCAGTGCTAGGTTTGACAGGGGCCAAGAGACCCAGTACTTC. Translation gives CSARFDRGQETQYF.

This clonotype appeared many times. The chain links TRBV27 to TRBJ2-3; D is undetermined. The CDR3 is 18 amino acids. Germline CDR1 is MNHEY and CDR2 is SMNVEV (reference sequence). The V gene lost 5 bases and the J gene lost 5 bases, with 26 bases spanning the gap. CDR3 coding DNA: TGTGCCAGCAGTCATTACCCCCCACTTGGGGTAATGGAAGATACGCAGTATTTT. Residues: CASSHYPPLGVMEDTQYF.

The V gene is TRBV11-2, the J gene TRBJ2-7; tentative D call: TRBD1 (5 bases). CDR3 length equals 12 residues. Per the germline V gene, CDR1 is SGHAT and CDR2 is FQNNGV. The V and J ends lost 9 bases and 0 bases respectively, with 9 bases between them. Written as DNA, the CDR3 is TGTGCCAGTAGTACAGGCTCCTACGAGCAGTACGTC. This codes for CASSTGSYEQYV.

This clonotype was recorded at least ten times. This chain connects TRBV2 to TRBJ1-2, with D maybe TRBD1 (6 bases). The CDR3 runs 13 residues. V was clipped by 2 bases and J by 6 bases, with 10 bases between them. Germline CDR1 reads SNHLY; CDR2 reads FYNNEI. CDR3: CASSENRVNGYTF. The CDR3 nucleotides read TGTGCCAGCAGTGAAAACAGGGTTAATGGCTACACCTTC.

This clonotype occurred a few times. This chain links TRBV7-9 with TRBJ2-7; D unresolved. Trimming left V 5 bases short and J 0 bases short, with 17 bases between. CDR3 size: 16 residues. Germline lookup yields CDR1 SEHNR and CDR2 FQNEAQ (reference sequence). This chain's CDR3 is CASSDTDGYSSYEQYV. For the CDR3, the DNA is TGTGCCAGCAGCGACACGGACGGGTATAGCTCCTACGAGCAGTACGTC.

At least ten counts were recorded for this clonotype. This chain connects TRBV9 to TRBJ1-6; D is undetermined. Trimming took off 3 bases at V and 3 bases at J, with 1 base between the two ends. CDR3 length: 12 amino acids. Germline lookup yields CDR1 SGDLS and CDR2 YYNGEE. CDR3 DNA: TGTGCCAGCAGCGACTATAATTCACCCCTCCACTTT. This encodes CASSDYNSPLHF.

This clonotype was recorded at least ten times. V is TRBV11-2 and J is TRBJ1-2; no clear D. Per germline, CDR1 SGHAT and CDR2 FQNNGV. The ends were cut back, 6 bases at V and 1 base at J, with 18 bases in the middle. The CDR3 extends over 16 amino acids. The chain's CDR3 is CASRHLRTVDNYGYTF. The CDR3 bases are TGTGCCAGCAGACACCTCAGGACCGTTGATAACTATGGCTACACCTTC.

This clonotype was detected a few times. The J gene is TRBJ1-5, the V gene TRBV27; 8 bases are a match to TRBD1. The junction had 6 bases not matched to a gene; V was cut back by 2 bases and J by 6 bases. CDR1 MNHEY and CDR2 SMNVEV come from the germline V gene (reference sequence). The CDR3 runs to 15 residues. The CDR3 sequence is CASSLQGASFQPQHF. DNA of the CDR3: TGTGCCAGCAGTTTACAGGGGGCGAGTTTTCAGCCCCAGCATTTT.

This clonotype showed up just a few times. V is TRBV12-3 or TRBV12-4 and J is TRBJ2-1, with D possibly TRBD2 on 6 matching bases. The ends were cut back, 5 bases at V and 8 bases at J, with 16 bases in the middle. This CDR3 contains 14 residues. The CDR3 is CASSRSGGRDEQFF. The CDR3 DNA is TGTGCCAGCAGTCGATCCGGGGGAAGGGATGAGCAGTTCTTC.